This T cell receptor beta chain emerged from a study of T-cell reconstitution after alpha-beta-depleted transplantation in children. Between the trimmed V and J ends, which lost 5 bases and 8 bases, there was a span of 15 bases. This CDR3 has 14 residues. In germline, CDR1 is SNHLY, CDR2 FYNNEI. Preparation of the TCRbeta library involved a method that used unique molecular identifiers. TCRdb reprocessed the PCR reads via MiXCR and lists one record per CDR3 protein. This sample carries hundreds of thousands of distinct CDR3 sequences, nearly 10% of them seen once, and the ten largest clones take roughly a tenth. This clonotype was seen more than once but under ten times.

The chain combines TRBV2 with TRBJ1-4; D is uncertain. The receptor was isolated from a human donor who donated a stem cell graft to a child with SCID. This specimen consisted of PBMCs from the stem cell graft donor, obtained from the stem cell graft. As DNA, the CDR3 is TGTGCCAGCAGTAACGGGGTACACCAGGAAAAACTGTTTTTT. Translating it yields CASSNGVHQEKLFF.